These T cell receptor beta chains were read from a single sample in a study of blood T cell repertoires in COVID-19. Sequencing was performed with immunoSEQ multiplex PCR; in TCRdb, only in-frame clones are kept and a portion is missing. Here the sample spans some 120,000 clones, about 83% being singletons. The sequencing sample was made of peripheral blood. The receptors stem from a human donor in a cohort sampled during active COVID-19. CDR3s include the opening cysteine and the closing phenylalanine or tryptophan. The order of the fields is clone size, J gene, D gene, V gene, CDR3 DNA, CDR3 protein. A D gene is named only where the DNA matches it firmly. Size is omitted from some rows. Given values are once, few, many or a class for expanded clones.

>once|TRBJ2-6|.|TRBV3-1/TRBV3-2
TGTGCCAGCAGCCCCCTTTTGGGGAGGAGCTCTGGGGCCAACGTCCTGACTTTC
CASSPLLGRSSGANVLTF
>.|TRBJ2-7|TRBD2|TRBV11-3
TGTGCCAGCAGCCCCGGGGGGAAAAACGAGCAGTACTTC
CASSPGGKNEQYF
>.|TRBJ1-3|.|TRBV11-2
TGTGCCAGCAGCTTAGGAGAGTCTGGAAACACCATATATTTT
CASSLGESGNTIYF
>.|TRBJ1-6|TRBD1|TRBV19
TGTGCCAGTAGTACCCGGGACAGGGATAATTCACCCCTCCACTTT
CASSTRDRDNSPLHF
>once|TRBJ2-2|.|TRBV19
TGTGCCAGCTCCCCGGTGCCAGGGGTCCGAAACACCGGGGAGCTGTTTTTT
CASSPVPGVRNTGELFF
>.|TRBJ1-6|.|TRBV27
TGTGCCAGCAGTTTATCGCCCGGCGCCAGGTCACCCCTCCACTTT
CASSLSPGARSPLHF
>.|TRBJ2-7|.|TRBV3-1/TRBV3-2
TGTGCCAGCAGCGCGGACACTGTTTACGAGCAGTACTTC
CASSADTVYEQYF
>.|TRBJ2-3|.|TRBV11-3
TGTGCCAGCAGCCTACAGGGTGGTTTGGGGACAGATACGCAGTATTTT
CASSLQGGLGTDTQYF
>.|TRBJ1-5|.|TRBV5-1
TGCGCCAGCAGCTTGGACGGTCAGCCCCAGCATTTT
CASSLDGQPQHF
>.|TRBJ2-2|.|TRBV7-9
TGTGCCAGCAGCTTTAGCTCAACCGGGGAGCTGTTTTTT
CASSFSSTGELFF
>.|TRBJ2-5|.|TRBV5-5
TGTGCCAGCAGCGCTCCGGGAGCCCAAGAGACCCAGTACTTC
CASSAPGAQETQYF
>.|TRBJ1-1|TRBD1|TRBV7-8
TGTGCCAGCAGCTATGGTCCCTGGGGACAGAGACCCTCGTGGACTGAAGCTTTCTTT
CASSYGPWGQRPSWTEAFF
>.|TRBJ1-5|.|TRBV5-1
TGCGCCAGCAGCTTGGACGGGGATCGAAATCAGCCCCAGCATTTT
CASSLDGDRNQPQHF
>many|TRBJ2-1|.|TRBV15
TGTGCCACCAGCAGAGAGGGGCCCTACAATGAGCAGTTCTTC
CATSREGPYNEQFF
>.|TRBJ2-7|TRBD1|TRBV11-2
TGTGCCAGCAGCGCGGATACGGGACAGGGTCTTGAGCAGTACTTC
CASSADTGQGLEQYF
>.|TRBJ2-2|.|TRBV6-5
TGTGCCAGCAGTTACTCGATACATTACACCGGGGAGCTGTTTTTT
CASSYSIHYTGELFF
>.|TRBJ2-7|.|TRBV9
TGTGCCAGCAGCGAGCACTGGACTGCTTCCGTGCTGTACTTC
CASSEHWTASVLYF
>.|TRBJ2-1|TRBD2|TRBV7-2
TGTGCCAGCAGCCGGGAAGCGGGGAGCTCCTACAATGAGCAGTTCTTC
CASSREAGSSYNEQFF
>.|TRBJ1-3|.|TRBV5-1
TGCGCCAGCAGCCTCGGACGGGAAGGAAACACCATATATTTT
CASSLGREGNTIYF
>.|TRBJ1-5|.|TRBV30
TGTGCCTGGAGTCCCCCGGGGGGTCTGAGTCAGCCCCAGCATTTT
CAWSPPGGLSQPQHF
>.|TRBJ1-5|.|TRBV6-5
TGTGCCAGCGACGGGGGGATCGGGGGTCTCCAGCATTTT
CASDGGIGGLQHF
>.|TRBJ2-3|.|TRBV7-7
TGTGCCAGCAGCTTAGGGGGCCTCACAGATACGCAGTATTTT
CASSLGGLTDTQYF
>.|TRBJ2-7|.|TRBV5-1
TGCGCCAGCAGCTTGGGAGCTTTCGAGCAGTACTTC
CASSLGAFEQYF
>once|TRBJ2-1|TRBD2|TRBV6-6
TGTGCCAGCAGCCCCCGGGGGGGGAATGAGCAGTTCTTC
CASSPRGGNEQFF
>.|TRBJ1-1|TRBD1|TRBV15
TGTGCCACCAGCGCAACAGGGGGCGTTTTTATGAACACTGAAGCTTTCTTT
CATSATGGVFMNTEAFF
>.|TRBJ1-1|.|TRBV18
TGTGCCAGCTCACCATTACAGGGAAGAAACACTGAAGCTTTCTTT
CASSPLQGRNTEAFF
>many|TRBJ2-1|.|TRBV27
TGTGCCAGCAGTTTATATGCCCGCGCTTCCTCCTACAATGAGCAGTTCTTC
CASSLYARASSYNEQFF
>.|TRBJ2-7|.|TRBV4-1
TGCGCCAGCAGCCCGTGGACATACTCCTACGAGCAGTACTTC
CASSPWTYSYEQYF
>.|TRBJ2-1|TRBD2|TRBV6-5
TGTGCCAGCAGTCTTCTAGCGGGGGGGCTAAATGAGCAGTTCTTC
CASSLLAGGLNEQFF
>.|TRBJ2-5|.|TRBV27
TGTGCCAGCAGTCCGATGACCGGGGGATGGGAGACCCAGTACTTC
CASSPMTGGWETQYF
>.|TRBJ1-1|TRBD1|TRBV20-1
TGCAGTAGACAGGGCGGCACTGAAGCTTTCTTT
CSRQGGTEAFF
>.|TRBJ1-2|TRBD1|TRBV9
TGTGCCAGCAGCGGGACAGGGGCGTCCGACTATGGCTACACCTTC
CASSGTGASDYGYTF
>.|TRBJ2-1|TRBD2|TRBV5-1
TGCGCCAGCAGCTTGGAAGCTGTACGCGGGGGGAATGAGCAGTTCTTC
CASSLEAVRGGNEQFF
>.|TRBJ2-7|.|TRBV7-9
TGTGCCAGCAGCTCCTCCCGCGGGTCCTACGAGCAGTACTTC
CASSSSRGSYEQYF
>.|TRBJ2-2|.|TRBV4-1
TGCGCCAGCAGCCAAGATCAGCGACCGAACACCGGGGAGCTGTTTTTT
CASSQDQRPNTGELFF
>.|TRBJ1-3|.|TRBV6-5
TGTGCCAGCAGGCTACAGGGTACGGACACCATATATTTT
CASRLQGTDTIYF
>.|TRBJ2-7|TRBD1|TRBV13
TGTGCCAGCAGCCGACAGGGACCCCTCTACGAGCAGTACTTC
CASSRQGPLYEQYF
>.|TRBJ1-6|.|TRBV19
TGTGCCAGTAGCGAAAAGGCGGTCTCAAATTCACCCCTCCACTTT
CASSEKAVSNSPLHF
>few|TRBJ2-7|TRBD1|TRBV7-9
TGTGCCAGCAGCTGGAACAGGGGGAACGAGCAGTACTTC
CASSWNRGNEQYF
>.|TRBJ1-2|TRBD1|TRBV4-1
TGCGCCAGCAGCCAAGGGACCGACAGGGTAACTTCTTATGGCTACACCTTC
CASSQGTDRVTSYGYTF
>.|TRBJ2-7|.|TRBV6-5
TGTGCCAGCAGTACGGGCCCCTCGGGGGAGCAGTACTTC
CASSTGPSGEQYF
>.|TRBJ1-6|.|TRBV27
TGTGCCAGCAGTTTAACGGGGGTCCGGTCACCCCTCCACTTT
CASSLTGVRSPLHF
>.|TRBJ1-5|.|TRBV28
TGTGCCAGCAGTTTTCGGTCGAGAGGTGGCAATCAGCCCCAGCATTTT
CASSFRSRGGNQPQHF
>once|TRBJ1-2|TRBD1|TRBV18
TGTGCCAGCTCACCTACTCAATTGGGACAGGGCGACTATGGCTACACCTTC
CASSPTQLGQGDYGYTF
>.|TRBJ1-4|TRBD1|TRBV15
TGTGCCACCAGCAGCTTACAGGGGGCAAATGAAAAACTGTTTTTT
CATSSLQGANEKLFF
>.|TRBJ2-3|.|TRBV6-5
TGTGCCAGCAGGGGGCAGGTAAAAGATACGCAGTATTTT
CASRGQVKDTQYF
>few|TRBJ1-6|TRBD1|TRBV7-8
TGTGCCAGCAGCCCCGACAGGGGATCACCCCTCCACTTT
CASSPDRGSPLHF
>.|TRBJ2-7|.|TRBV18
TGTGCCAGCTCACCACCGGGCAGGGGCGAGCAGTACTTC
CASSPPGRGEQYF
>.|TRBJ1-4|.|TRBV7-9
TGTGCCAGCAGCTTAGGGGGCGGCCAACAGGGTGAAAAACTGTTTTTT
CASSLGGGQQGEKLFF
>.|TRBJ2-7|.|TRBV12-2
TGTGCAAGTCGCTTAGTGCTAGCGTGGGGACCGTGGCGGGGGGTAGATTATAACTACGAGCAGTACTTC
CASRLVLAWGPWRGVDYNYEQYF
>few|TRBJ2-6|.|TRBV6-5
TGTGCCAGCGTCAGGGTTGCAACTGGGGCCAACGTCCTGACTTTC
CASVRVATGANVLTF
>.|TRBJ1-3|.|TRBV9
TGTGCCAGCAGCGAGCCCCGGGGGGGGACATTTTATTTT
CASSEPRGGTFYF
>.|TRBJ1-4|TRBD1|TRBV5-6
TGTGCCAGCAGCTACACGCGGACAGGGGGCGTTGAAAAACTGTTTTTT
CASSYTRTGGVEKLFF
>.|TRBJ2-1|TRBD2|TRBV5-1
TGCGCCAGCAGCTTTGCACTAGCGGACTACAATGAGCAGTTCTTC
CASSFALADYNEQFF
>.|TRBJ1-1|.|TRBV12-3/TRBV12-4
TGTGCCAGCAGTCTAACCGGTAACACTGAAGCTTTCTTT
CASSLTGNTEAFF